This T cell receptor (beta chain) was recovered during a study of PD-L1 blockade in urothelial cancer. The sample's time point: pretreatment peripheral blood. The repertoire was sequenced with immunoSEQ multiplex PCR; TCRdb's copy has only in-frame clones and lacks some. The sample records roughly 95,000 clones, around nine tenths being singletons. The origin of this receptor is a man aged 60 to 69 with urothelial cancer. Sequences were derived from PBMCs, sampled around atezolizumab (anti-PD-L1) treatment.

The CDR3 DNA reads as TGTGCCAGCAGCCAATTAGAAGGAGCGAGCACAGATACGCAGTATTTT. Translation: CASSQLEGASTDTQYF. V and J are TRBV14 and TRBJ2-3; unclear D gene. The CDR3 length is 16 residues. Germline CDR1 and CDR2: SGHDN and FVKESK. Trimming shortened V by 2 bases and J by 0 bases, and 12 bases separated the two germline ends.